One sample yielded the 32 T cell receptor beta chains listed below, sequenced in a study of cytomegalovirus exposure and HLA in healthy donors. A multiplex PCR was run with 60 Vbeta primers and 13 Jbeta primers. Clones were sequenced by immunoSEQ multiplex PCR, and TCRdb holds only the in-frame ones, with some missing. Seen here are some 130,000 clones, around 82% observed once, and the top ten hold around 10%. The sequencing input was PBMCs. Source of these receptors: a male donor in good health and CMV-seropositive.

This clone was counted only a few times. The V and J genes are TRBV28 and TRBJ2-1; TRBD2 is a possible D gene (6 bases). CDR3 size: 14 residues. V gave up 10 bases and J gave up 0 bases, with 13 bases separating them. Per germline, CDR1 MDHEN and CDR2 SYDVKM. CDR3 nucleotide sequence: TGTGCCACCCGGGTGGGGGGCTCCTACAATGAGCAGTTCTTC. This sequence encodes CATRVGGSYNEQFF.

V is TRBV5-1 and J is TRBJ2-7; the D gene is possibly TRBD1 (6 bases). Germline CDR1 SGHRS, CDR2 YFSETQ. CDR3 size: 16 residues. The germline V and J ends were trimmed by 4 bases and 3 bases, with 20 bases remaining between them. The DNA for the CDR3 is TGCGCCAGCAGCCCGGGGACACTGAATCCCGACTACGAGCAGTACTTC. It yields the protein CASSPGTLNPDYEQYF.

The rearrangement joins TRBV6-5 to TRBJ2-7; D may be TRBD1 (5 bases). From germline, CDR1 is MNHEY and CDR2 SVGAGI. Trimming stripped 4 bases from V and 9 bases from J, with 13 bases between. The CDR3 contains 12 residues. The CDR3 DNA sequence: TGTGCCAGCAGTTCCCCAGGGAAGCTGCAGTACTTC. Residues: CASSSPGKLQYF.

This chain uses TRBV5-4 with TRBJ2-2, with 8 bases matching TRBD1. J gave up 1 base and V 4 bases, and 9 bases lay outside the gene matches. There are 17 residues in the CDR3. CDR1 and CDR2 from the germline V gene are SGHNT and YYREEE (reference sequence). CDR3 nucleotide sequence: TGTGCCAGCAGCGATCCGGACAGGGCAGGGAACACCGGGGAGCTGTTTTTT. This gives the protein CASSDPDRAGNTGELFF.

The chain recombines TRBV6-5 with TRBJ2-1; possible D gene TRBD2, 6 bases. Trimming took off 0 bases at V and 9 bases at J, with 9 bases between the two ends. The CDR3 runs to 13 residues. The germline V gene has CDR1 MNHEY and CDR2 SVGAGI. In DNA, the CDR3 is TGTGCCAGCAGTTACTCTAGCGGCGGTGAGCAGTTCTTC. Amino acid sequence: CASSYSSGGEQFF.

This clone has only one observation. The CDR3 region is CASSRRDREGDGYTF. The CDR3 DNA sequence: TGTGCCAGCAGCCGCCGGGACAGGGAAGGCGATGGCTACACCTTC. The rearrangement joins TRBV11-2 to TRBJ1-2, with 9 bases lining up with TRBD1. Germline loops: CDR1 SGHAT, CDR2 FQNNGV. The CDR3 length is 15 residues. Trimming cost V 5 bases and J 6 bases; bases outside gene matches: 10. Full variable domain (missing parts from reference TRBV11-2 and TRBJ1-2): EAGVAQSPRYKIIEKRQSVAFWCNPISGHATLYWYQQILGQGPKLLIQFQNNGVVDDSQLPKDRFSAERLKGVDSTLKIQPAKLEDSAVYLCASSRRDREGDGYTFGSGTRLTVV.

V and J are TRBV27 and TRBJ2-1, with D possibly being TRBD2 (5 bases). V was pared by 5 bases and J by 3 bases, with 8 bases between. CDR1 and CDR2 from the germline V gene are MNHEY and SMNVEV (reference sequence). The CDR3 is made up of 13 amino acids. CDR3 sequence (DNA): TGTGCCAGCAGTCCACGGGGCTACAATGAGCAGTTCTTC. This encodes CASSPRGYNEQFF.

J is TRBJ1-4 and V is TRBV30; 7 nucleotides line up with TRBD1. Per the germline V gene, CDR1 is GTSNPN and CDR2 is SVGIG (reference sequence). After removal of 3 bases from V and 6 bases from J, the junction contained 1 base not matched to a gene. The CDR3 runs to 12 residues. The CDR3, as DNA: TGTGCCTGGAGCAGGGGGGATGAAAAACTGTTTTTT. Amino acid sequence: CAWSRGDEKLFF.

The table lists this clone with a count of one. The rearrangement uses TRBV7-2 and TRBJ1-2, with D possibly TRBD1 on 5 matching bases. There are 18 residues in the CDR3. Looked up from germline, CDR1 is SGHTA and CDR2 is FQGNSA. V lost 5 bases and J 4 bases, leaving 26 bases between the germline ends. The CDR3 reads CASSPLSETDYLFYGYTF. The DNA for the CDR3 is TGTGCCAGCAGCCCATTGTCCGAGACAGATTACCTCTTCTATGGCTACACCTTC.

This clone was seen once. This sequence joins TRBV9 and TRBJ2-1, with D perhaps TRBD2 (5 bases). V shed 3 bases and J shed 3 bases, with 37 bases lying between them. Per germline, CDR1 SGDLS and CDR2 YYNGEE. The CDR3 consists of 23 residues. CDR3 in DNA: TGTGCCAGCAGCGAAAAGTCTTCCGCCCGAGGGTTCTCCGAAGCTCGGGACTACAATGAGCAGTTCTTC. Protein: CASSEKSSARGFSEARDYNEQFF. Supplemented by reference TRBV9 and TRBJ2-1, the full variable domain reads DSGVTQTPKHLITATGQRVTLRCSPRSGDLSVYWYQQSLDQGLQFLIQYYNGEERAKGNILERFSAQQFPDLHSELNLSSLELGDSALYFCASSEKSSARGFSEARDYNEQFFGPGTRLTVL.

The rearrangement uses TRBV7-2 and TRBJ2-7; 13 positions match TRBD2. V gave up 5 bases and J gave up 0 bases; unmatched junction bases: 7. CDR3 length equals 17 residues. CDR1 and CDR2 from the germline V gene are SGHTA and FQGNSA. CDR3 coding DNA: TGTGCCAGCAGCCAGGGACTAGCGGGGACTCACTCCTACGAGCAGTACTTC. Protein product: CASSQGLAGTHSYEQYF.

Details on this clone: Different DNA sequences within this sample yield the same CDR3. V and J are TRBV5-1 and TRBJ1-6, with D unclear. The V gene's germline CDR1 is SGHRS and CDR2 YFSETQ. This CDR3 region has 13 residues. Deletions cut 0 bases from V and 13 bases from J, with 11 bases between. This CDR3 is CASSLGAGSPLHF. The CDR3 region has the DNA TGCGCCAGCAGCTTGGGGGCCGGTTCGCCCCTCCACTTT.

The J gene is TRBJ2-3, the V gene TRBV27, with D tentatively TRBD2 (5 bases). The CDR3 length is 12 residues. V lost 6 bases and J 6 bases, leaving 10 bases between the germline ends. Germline V lookup: CDR1 MNHEY, CDR2 SMNVEV (reference sequence). This chain's CDR3 is CASRGRGDTQYF. The DNA of the CDR3 is TGTGCCAGCAGAGGGCGAGGGGATACGCAGTATTTT.

V gene TRBV7-9 combines with J gene TRBJ1-2; 7 nucleotides line up with TRBD1. There are 14 residues in the CDR3. The germline V gene encodes CDR1 SEHNR and CDR2 FQNEAQ (reference sequence). The V and J ends lost 5 bases and 0 bases, in that order; junction bases with no gene match: 3. CDR3 sequence (DNA): TGTGCCAGCAGCCGCGGACAGGCTAACTATGGCTACACCTTC. Translated: CASSRGQANYGYTF.

V usage is TRBV6-6 and J usage is TRBJ2-7; 11 bases map to TRBD1. Per the germline V gene, CDR1 is MNHNY and CDR2 is SVGAGI (reference sequence). The CDR3 is 15 amino acids. The V segment lost 2 bases and the J segment 7 bases; nucleotides outside the gene matches: 7. CDR3 DNA sequence: TGTGCCAGCAGTTACGGGGACAGGGGGAGTGAGGAGCAGTACTTC. Its protein product is CASSYGDRGSEEQYF.

This clone was seen a handful of times. The rearrangement uses TRBV9 and TRBJ2-1; 14 nucleotides line up with TRBD2. The CDR3 runs to 17 residues. From germline, CDR1 is SGDLS and CDR2 YYNGEE. Losses at the gene ends were 3 bases for V and 12 bases for J; bases not matched to a gene: 14. The CDR3 here is CASSAAGGTSGRGRQFF. For the CDR3, the DNA is TGTGCCAGCAGCGCTGCGGGGGGGACTAGCGGGAGAGGTCGGCAGTTCTTC.

The chain combines TRBV21-1 with TRBJ1-5; TRBD1, the table's D call, was not compared with the DNA. TRBV21-1 is recorded as a pseudogene. The CDR3 extends over 15 amino acids. The CDR3 spells CASALYRGRRQPQHF. CDR3 sequence (DNA): TGTGCCAGCGCCCTATACAGGGGGAGGAGGCAGCCCCAGCATTTT.

In nucleotides, the CDR3 is TGTGCCAGCAGCGGTCGGACAGGCCTGGGCAGCTATGGCTACACCTTC. It yields the protein CASSGRTGLGSYGYTF. The chain has TRBV5-4 and TRBJ1-2, with TRBD1 matching 7 bases. The germline gives CDR1 SGHNT, CDR2 YYREEE (reference sequence). The CDR3 consists of 16 residues. J lost 4 bases, V lost 4 bases, and 13 bases had no gene match.

This clone occurred once. J is TRBJ2-7 and V is TRBV7-2, with D perhaps matching TRBD1 (6 bases). CDR3 length: 14 amino acids. Germline CDR1 SGHTA, CDR2 FQGNSA. V was pared by 8 bases and J by 5 bases, with 19 bases between. This CDR3 reads CASGQGWVLDEQYF. The CDR3 nucleotides are TGTGCCAGCGGCCAGGGGTGGGTCCTGGACGAGCAGTACTTC.

The CDR3 protein is CASSQDIGAVSPPSFF. In DNA form, the CDR3 reads TGTGCCAGCAGCCAAGATATAGGGGCAGTGAGCCCGCCATCGTTCTTC. This chain links TRBV4-2 with TRBJ2-1, with D possibly TRBD1 on 5 matching bases. Trimming cost V 0 bases and J 15 bases, with 24 bases left between them. CDR3 length: 16 residues. Per germline, CDR1 LGHNA and CDR2 YNFKEQ.

The chain is built from TRBV4-1 and TRBJ2-7, with TRBD1 matching over 8 bases. The ends lost 1 base at V and 3 bases at J; junction bases unmatched: 5. The CDR3 is made up of 15 amino acids. The germline V gene encodes CDR1 MGHRA and CDR2 YSYEKL. CDR3 nucleotide sequence: TGCGCCAGCAGCCAAGTCGTGACAGGGGTCTACGAGCAGTACTTC. This encodes CASSQVVTGVYEQYF.

This rearrangement joins TRBV5-8 to TRBJ2-5; 8 bases fit TRBD1. This CDR3 is 15 amino acids long. J lost 5 bases, V lost 2 bases, and 8 bases had no gene match. Per the germline V gene, CDR1 is SGHTS and CDR2 is YDEGEE. The CDR3 bases are TGTGCCAGCAGCTTTGGGTCAGGGGGCGCGGAGACCCAGTACTTC. Its protein product is CASSFGSGGAETQYF.

The V and J genes are TRBV6-5 and TRBJ2-7; the D is unclear. Deletions cut 6 bases from V and 6 bases from J, with 12 bases between. CDR3 size: 12 residues. Germline V lookup: CDR1 MNHEY, CDR2 SVGAGI. CDR3 bases: TGTGCCAGCAGCCAAGTCGGAGCCGAGCAGTACTTC. Translation: CASSQVGAEQYF.

The V gene is TRBV7-8, the J gene TRBJ1-1; D unresolved. Germline CDR1 SGHVS, CDR2 FQNEAQ. V was shortened by 3 bases and J by 5 bases, with 13 bases between the two germline ends. The CDR3 runs 14 residues. This chain's CDR3 is CASSFGVEITEAFF. The CDR3 DNA reads as TGTGCCAGCAGCTTCGGGGTTGAGATTACTGAAGCTTTCTTT.

The CDR3 nucleotides read TGTGCCAGCAGTTACCGATTCGGGTCGCCGGGAGGACTGTTTTTT. It codes for CASSYRFGSPGGLFF. The chain combines TRBV6-5 with TRBJ1-4; D remains ambiguous. The CDR3 is made up of 15 amino acids. V shed 2 bases and J shed 13 bases, with 20 bases lying between them. The V gene's germline CDR1 is MNHEY and CDR2 SVGAGI.

The chain carries TRBV15 and TRBJ2-7; 12 bases align to TRBD1. CDR1 is LNHNV, CDR2 YYDKDF, per germline (reference sequence). This CDR3 comprises 14 residues. V trimming: 7 bases; J trimming: 2 bases; junction bases outside the gene matches: 3. The CDR3 nucleotides are TGTGCCACCAACCGGGACAGGGGGCCCTACGAGCAGTACTTC. It is translated as CATNRDRGPYEQYF.

The rearrangement links TRBV9 to TRBJ2-3; TRBD2 agrees at 8 bases. The CDR3 loop spans 16 amino acids. Germline CDR1 and CDR2: SGDLS and YYNGEE. V lost 3 bases and J lost 0; bases outside the gene matches: 6. CDR3 in amino acids: CASSAAGDPSTDTQYF. The CDR3 bases are TGTGCCAGCAGCGCAGCGGGGGACCCTAGCACAGATACGCAGTATTTT.

In this sample, this clone turned up once. The genes are TRBV21-1 and TRBJ1-1; the DNA was not compared with TRBD1, the D call given in the table. TRBV21-1 constitutes a pseudogene. The CDR3 contains 15 residues. In nucleotides, the CDR3 is TGTGCCAGCAGCGCCGAGGGACAGGCCAACACTGAAGCTTTCTTT. It codes for CASSAEGQANTEAFF.

The J gene is TRBJ2-1, the V gene TRBV13; 8 positions agree with TRBD2. The CDR3 contains 16 residues. Per germline, CDR1 PRHDT and CDR2 FYEKMQ (reference sequence). Losses at the gene ends were 5 bases for V and 0 bases for J; bases not matched to a gene: 6. CDR3 sequence: CASSPRLAPSYNEQFF. The CDR3, as DNA: TGTGCCAGCAGCCCCCGACTAGCGCCCTCCTACAATGAGCAGTTCTTC.

The sample holds a few counts of this clone. This chain connects TRBV2 to TRBJ1-3, with a possible D match to TRBD1 (5 bases). V was clipped by 4 bases and J by 2 bases, with 12 bases between them. CDR1 and CDR2 from the germline V gene are SNHLY and FYNNEI. CDR3 length: 15 amino acids. Here the CDR3 DNA reads TGTGCCAGCAGTGCCAAGGGGACTACTGGAAACACCATATATTTT. Its protein product is CASSAKGTTGNTIYF.

The rearrangement uses TRBV28 and TRBJ1-1; D remains unclear. Per the germline V gene, CDR1 is MDHEN and CDR2 is SYDVKM. Trimming left V 5 bases short and J 3 bases short, with 13 bases between. The length of the CDR3 is 14 residues. In DNA form, the CDR3 reads TGTGCCAGCAGTACCCTCGGTGCGCACACTGAAGCTTTCTTT. Translation: CASSTLGAHTEAFF. The whole variable domain, filled in from reference TRBV28 and TRBJ1-1, reads DVKVTQSSRYLVKRTGEKVFLECVQDMDHENMFWYRQDPGLGLRLIYFSYDVKMKEKGDIPEGYSVSREKKERFSLILESASTNQTSMYLCASSTLGAHTEAFFGQGTRLTVV.

The chain joins TRBV15 to TRBJ1-2; TRBD1 might be the D (6 bases). This CDR3 region has 15 residues. V was cut by 3 bases and J by 7 bases, with 18 bases left in between. In germline, CDR1 is LNHNV, CDR2 YYDKDF (reference sequence). CDR3 region: CATSRGDRTTGGYTF. The CDR3, as DNA: TGTGCCACCAGCAGGGGTGACAGGACGACGGGTGGCTACACCTTC.